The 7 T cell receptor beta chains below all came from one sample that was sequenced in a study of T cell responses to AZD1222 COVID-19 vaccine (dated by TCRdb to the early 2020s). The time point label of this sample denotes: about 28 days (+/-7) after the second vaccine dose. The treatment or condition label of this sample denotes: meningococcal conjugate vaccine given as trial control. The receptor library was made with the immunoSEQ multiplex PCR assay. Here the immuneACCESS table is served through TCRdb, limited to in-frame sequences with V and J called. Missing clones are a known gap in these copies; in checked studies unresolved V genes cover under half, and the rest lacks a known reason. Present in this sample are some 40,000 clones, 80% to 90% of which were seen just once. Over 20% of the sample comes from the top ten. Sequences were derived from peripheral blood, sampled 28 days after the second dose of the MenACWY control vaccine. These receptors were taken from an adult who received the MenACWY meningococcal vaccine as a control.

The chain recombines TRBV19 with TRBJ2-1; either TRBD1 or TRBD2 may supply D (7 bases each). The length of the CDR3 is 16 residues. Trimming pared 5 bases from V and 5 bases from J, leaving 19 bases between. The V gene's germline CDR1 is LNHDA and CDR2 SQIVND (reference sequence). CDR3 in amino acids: CASSFLGGGGHNEQFF. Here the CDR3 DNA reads TGTGCCAGTAGTTTCCTCGGGGGAGGGGGCCACAATGAGCAGTTCTTC.

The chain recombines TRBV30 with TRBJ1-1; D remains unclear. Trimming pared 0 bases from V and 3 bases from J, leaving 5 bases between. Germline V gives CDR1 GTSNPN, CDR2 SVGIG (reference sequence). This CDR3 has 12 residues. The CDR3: CAWSVGYTEAFF. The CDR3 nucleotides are TGTGCCTGGAGTGTAGGGTACACTGAAGCTTTCTTT. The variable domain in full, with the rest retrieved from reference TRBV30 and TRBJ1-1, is SQTIHQWPATLVQPVGSPLSLECTVEGTSNPNLYWYRQAAGRGLQLLFYSVGIGQISSEVPQNLSASRPQDRQFILSSKKLLLSDSGFYLCAWSVGYTEAFFGQGTRLTVV.

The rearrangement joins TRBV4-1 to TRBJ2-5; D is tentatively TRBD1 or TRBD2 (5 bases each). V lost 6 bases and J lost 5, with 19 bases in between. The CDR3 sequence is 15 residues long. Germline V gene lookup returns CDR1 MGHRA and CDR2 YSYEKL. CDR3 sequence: CASRLGTSQMETQYF. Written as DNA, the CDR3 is TGCGCCAGCAGACTCGGGACCTCACAAATGGAGACCCAGTACTTC.

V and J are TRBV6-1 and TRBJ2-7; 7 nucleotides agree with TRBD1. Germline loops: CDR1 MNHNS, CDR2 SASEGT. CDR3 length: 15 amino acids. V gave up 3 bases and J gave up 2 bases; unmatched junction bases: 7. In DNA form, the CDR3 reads TGTGCCAGCAGTGACCCGACAGGGCGGGCCTACGAGCAGTACTTC. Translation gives CASSDPTGRAYEQYF.

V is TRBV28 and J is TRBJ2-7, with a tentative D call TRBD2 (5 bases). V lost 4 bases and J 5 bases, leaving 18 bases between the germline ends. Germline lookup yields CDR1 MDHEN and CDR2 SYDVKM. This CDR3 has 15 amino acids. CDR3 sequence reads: CASSSLPPSGDEQYF. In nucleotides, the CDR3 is TGTGCCAGCAGTTCCCTACCTCCTTCCGGGGACGAGCAGTACTTC.

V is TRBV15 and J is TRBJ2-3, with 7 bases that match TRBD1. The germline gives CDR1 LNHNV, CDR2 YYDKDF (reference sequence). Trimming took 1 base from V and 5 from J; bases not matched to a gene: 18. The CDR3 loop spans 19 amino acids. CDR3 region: CATSRVGKGTAGPGDTQYF. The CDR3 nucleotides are TGTGCCACCAGCAGAGTCGGTAAAGGGACAGCCGGTCCCGGAGATACGCAGTATTTT. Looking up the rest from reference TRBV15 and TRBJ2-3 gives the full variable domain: DAMVIQNPRYQVTQFGKPVTLSCSQTLNHNVMYWYQQKSSQAPKLLFHYYDKDFNNEADTPDNFQSRRPNTSFCFLDIRSPGLGDTAMYLCATSRVGKGTAGPGDTQYFGPGTRLTVL.

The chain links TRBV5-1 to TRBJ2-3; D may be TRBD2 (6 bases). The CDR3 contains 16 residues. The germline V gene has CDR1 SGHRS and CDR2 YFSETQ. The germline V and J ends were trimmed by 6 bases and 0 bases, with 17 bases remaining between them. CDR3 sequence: CASIPSAMTSTDTQYF. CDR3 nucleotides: TGCGCCAGCATCCCTAGCGCGATGACAAGCACAGATACGCAGTATTTT.